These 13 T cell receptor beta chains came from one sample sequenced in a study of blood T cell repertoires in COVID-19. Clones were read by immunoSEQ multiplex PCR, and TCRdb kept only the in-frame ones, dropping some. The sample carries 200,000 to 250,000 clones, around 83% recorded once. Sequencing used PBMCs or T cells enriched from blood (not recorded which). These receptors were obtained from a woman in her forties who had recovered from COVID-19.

The CDR3 spells CASRPLKTGTGGGYTF. The CDR3, as DNA: TGTGCCAGCAGGCCTCTGAAAACCGGGACAGGGGGAGGCTACACCTTC. This chain connects TRBV2 to TRBJ1-2, with 11 bases fitting TRBD1. CDR3 length: 16 amino acids. The germline CDR1 and CDR2 sequences are SNHLY and FYNNEI. With 6 bases clipped from V and 8 bases from J, the junction kept 14 bases outside the gene matches. Looking up the rest from reference TRBV2 and TRBJ1-2 gives the full variable domain: EPEVTQTPSHQVTQMGQEVILRCVPISNHLYFYWYRQILGQKVEFLVSFYNNEISEKSEIFDDQFSVERPDGSNFTLKIRSTKLEDSAMYFCASRPLKTGTGGGYTFGSGTRLTVV.

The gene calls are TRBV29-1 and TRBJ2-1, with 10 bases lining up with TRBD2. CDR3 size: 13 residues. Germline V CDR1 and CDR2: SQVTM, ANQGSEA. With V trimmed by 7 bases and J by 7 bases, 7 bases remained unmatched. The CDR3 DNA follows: TGCAGCGGGACCCTAGCGGGAGTTAATGAGCAGTTCTTC. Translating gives CSGTLAGVNEQFF.

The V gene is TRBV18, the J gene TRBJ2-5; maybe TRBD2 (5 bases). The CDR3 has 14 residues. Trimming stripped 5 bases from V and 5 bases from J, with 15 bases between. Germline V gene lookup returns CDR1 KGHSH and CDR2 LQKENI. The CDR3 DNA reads TGTGCCAGCTCAGTTTACGGGGAACAGGAGACCCAGTACTTC. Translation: CASSVYGEQETQYF.

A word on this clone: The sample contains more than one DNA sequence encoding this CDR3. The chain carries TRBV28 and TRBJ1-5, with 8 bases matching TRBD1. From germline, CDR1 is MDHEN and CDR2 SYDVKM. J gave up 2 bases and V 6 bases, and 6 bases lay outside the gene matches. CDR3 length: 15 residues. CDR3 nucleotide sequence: TGTGCCAGCAGGACAGGGGATGGAGGCAATCAGCCCCAGCATTTT. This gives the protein CASRTGDGGNQPQHF.

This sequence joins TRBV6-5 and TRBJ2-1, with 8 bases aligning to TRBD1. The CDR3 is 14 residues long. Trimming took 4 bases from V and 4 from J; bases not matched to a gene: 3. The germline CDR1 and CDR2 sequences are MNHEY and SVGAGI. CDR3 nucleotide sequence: TGTGCCAGCAGTTTGACAGGGGCTTACAATGAGCAGTTCTTC. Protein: CASSLTGAYNEQFF.

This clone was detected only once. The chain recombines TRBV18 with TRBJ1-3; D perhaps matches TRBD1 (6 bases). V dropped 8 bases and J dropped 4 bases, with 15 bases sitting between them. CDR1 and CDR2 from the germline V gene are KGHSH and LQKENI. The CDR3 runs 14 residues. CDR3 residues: CASRQGLIGNTIYF. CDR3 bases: TGTGCCAGCCGTCAGGGGCTTATAGGAAACACCATATATTTT.

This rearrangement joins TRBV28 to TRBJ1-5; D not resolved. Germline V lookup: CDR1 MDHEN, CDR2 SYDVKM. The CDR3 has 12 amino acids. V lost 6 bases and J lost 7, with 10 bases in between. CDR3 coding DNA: TGTGCCAGCAGAGCACAGAAACAGCCCCAGCATTTT. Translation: CASRAQKQPQHF.

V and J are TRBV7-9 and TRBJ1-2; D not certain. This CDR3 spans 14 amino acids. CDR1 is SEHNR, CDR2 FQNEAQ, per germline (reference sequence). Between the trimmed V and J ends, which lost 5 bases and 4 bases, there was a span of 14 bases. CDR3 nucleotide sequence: TGTGCCAGCAGCCCCACCCGTGGCGGCTATGGCTACACCTTC. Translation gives CASSPTRGGYGYTF.

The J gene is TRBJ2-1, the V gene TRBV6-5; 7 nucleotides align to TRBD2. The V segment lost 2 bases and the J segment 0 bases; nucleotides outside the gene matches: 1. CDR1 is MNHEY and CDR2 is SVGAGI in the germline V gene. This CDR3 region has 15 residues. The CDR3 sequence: CASSYGGSSYNEQFF. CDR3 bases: TGTGCCAGCAGTTACGGCGGGAGCTCCTACAATGAGCAGTTCTTC.

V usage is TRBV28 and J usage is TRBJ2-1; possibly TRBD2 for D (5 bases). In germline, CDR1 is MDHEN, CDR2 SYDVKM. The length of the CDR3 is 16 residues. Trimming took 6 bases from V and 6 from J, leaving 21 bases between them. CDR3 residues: CASRGGAAETPNEQFF. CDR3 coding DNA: TGTGCCAGCAGAGGAGGAGCTGCCGAAACGCCCAATGAGCAGTTCTTC.

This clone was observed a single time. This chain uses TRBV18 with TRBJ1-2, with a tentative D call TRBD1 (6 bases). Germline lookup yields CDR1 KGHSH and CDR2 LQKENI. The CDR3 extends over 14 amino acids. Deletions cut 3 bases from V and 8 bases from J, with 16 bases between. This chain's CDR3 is CASSPRTGHQGYTF. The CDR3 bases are TGTGCCAGCTCACCCCGTACGGGACATCAAGGCTACACCTTC. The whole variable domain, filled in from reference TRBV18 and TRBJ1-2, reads NAGVMQNPRHLVRRRGQEARLRCSPMKGHSHVYWYRQLPEEGLKFMVYLQKENIIDESGMPKERFSAEFPKEGPSILRIQQVVRGDSAAYFCASSPRTGHQGYTFGSGTRLTVV.

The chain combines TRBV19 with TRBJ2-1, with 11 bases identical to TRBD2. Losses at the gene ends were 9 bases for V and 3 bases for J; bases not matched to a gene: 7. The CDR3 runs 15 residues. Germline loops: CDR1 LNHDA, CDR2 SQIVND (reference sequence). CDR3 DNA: TGTGCCAGCCGCGGGACTAGCGGTATCTACAATGAGCAGTTCTTC. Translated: CASRGTSGIYNEQFF.

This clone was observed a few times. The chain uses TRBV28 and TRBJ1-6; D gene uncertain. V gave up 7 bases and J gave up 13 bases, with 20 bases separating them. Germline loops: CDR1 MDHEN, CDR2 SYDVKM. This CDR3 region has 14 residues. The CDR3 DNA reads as TGTGCCAGCACCGACCCGACTAGTAAGGACCCCCTCCACTTT. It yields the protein CASTDPTSKDPLHF.